This T cell receptor beta chain originates from a study of T cell repertoires in breast cancer (dated by TCRdb to between 2015 and 2016). A note on the overall study: Tumors, lymph nodes and peripheral blood lymphocytes from breast cancer patients, as well as peripheral blood from healthy control donors, were profiled. The majority of the approximately 21 patient tumors analyzed for shared TCRs were ER+/PR+. Controls included nine healthy donors of an age range similar to the patients. After being minced and digested with Liberase and DNase, tumors and tumor-involved lymph nodes were passed through 70-um and 40-um filters. Tumor-free lymph nodes were processed with no enzymatic digestion, and blood samples were separated using Ficoll. The study reasoned that TCRs shared between breast cancer patients would target shared antigens, given breast cancer's low mutational burden and rare common mutations. On average, approximately 500,000 sequences per sample and roughly 9.8 reads per input cell were obtained by sequencing. Paper-wide results and their limitations: Discarding singleton TCRs and sampling only part of each tumor may have missed genuine antitumor clones. Emulsion RT-PCR was considered qualitative rather than quantitative, since transcript abundance and primer differences skewed clone recovery. About 19 TCR pairs were shared across seven or more patient tumors and were rarely found in control blood, which suggests possible tumor specificity. Shared TCRs were encoded by various nucleotide sequences, which suggests selection and expansion based on antigen. Tumor-involved sentinel lymph nodes shared about fourfold more TCRs with matched tumor repertoires than tumor-free nodes (roughly 8% versus 2%). Shared TCRs showed TRBV7 predominance, possibly reflecting tumor recognition or mispriming bias from eight TRBV7 primers.

Library method: emulsion pairing. Unpaired genes were suppressed by a second nested PCR with blocking oligos, after which a third nested PCR added Illumina adaptors and barcodes. Each master mix for emulsion RT-PCR held about 5,000-250,000 T cells along with C-region, Stepout and V-region primers. The Micellula Emulsion and Purification Kit was used to generate emulsions, and Qiagen OneStep RT-PCR reagents were used for RT-PCR. The pooled libraries were sequenced on an Illumina MiSeq using paired-end 2 x 250 reads. From the authors' description of their analysis: Read pairs were joined in Galaxy and clipped at the engineered overlap into separate alpha and beta files; unclipped reads were discarded. Alpha-beta pairs were assigned using CompleteTCR, a MiTCR-based pipeline in which chains sharing read cluster identifiers are linked by an R script. TCR sequences that were observed only once, representing about 1-3.4%, were removed as potential sequencing errors. TCRdb redid the processing of the public reads, applying fastp at Q25 and MiXCR, and retained in-frame beta chains. Rows merge per CDR3 protein into single entries with the most common DNA and genes. These V and J calls originate from TCRdb's pipeline instead of the authors' own analysis. The sample table lists some 37,000 distinct CDR3 sequences, 45% to 55% of them with a count of one. 60% of the sample comes from the top ten.

The germline V and J ends show losses of 2 bases and 2 bases respectively, and no gene match explains 14 bases of the junction. In the germline V gene (reference sequence), CDR1 corresponds to DFQATT and CDR2 to SNEGSKA. From the cysteine up to the phenylalanine, the CDR3 has a length of 17 residues. This entry keeps only the CDR3 DNA: 51 bases, framed from base 1. Paired alpha-beta TCRs of CD8+ T cells were analyzed using an expanded emulsion RT-PCR method with primers for all TCR V genes. CD8+ T cells were isolated with a CD8 positive selection kit and incubated overnight in 9.5 to 10 IU/mL IL-2 before emulsion RT-PCR. A remark on this clonotype: It lacks a known antigen. The record has no base qualities; no much larger clone is one base away.

This TCR derives from a pool of human donors with breast cancer or a healthy control (not recorded which). Material: CD8+ T cells. The V and J genes are TRBV20-1 and TRBJ1-1, with 7 bases in between that match TRBD1. The nucleotide sequence is TGCAGTGCTAGAAAAACAGGGGCCGGGTCTTCAAACACTGAAGCTTTCTTT. Translated, this is CSARKTGAGSSNTEAFF.